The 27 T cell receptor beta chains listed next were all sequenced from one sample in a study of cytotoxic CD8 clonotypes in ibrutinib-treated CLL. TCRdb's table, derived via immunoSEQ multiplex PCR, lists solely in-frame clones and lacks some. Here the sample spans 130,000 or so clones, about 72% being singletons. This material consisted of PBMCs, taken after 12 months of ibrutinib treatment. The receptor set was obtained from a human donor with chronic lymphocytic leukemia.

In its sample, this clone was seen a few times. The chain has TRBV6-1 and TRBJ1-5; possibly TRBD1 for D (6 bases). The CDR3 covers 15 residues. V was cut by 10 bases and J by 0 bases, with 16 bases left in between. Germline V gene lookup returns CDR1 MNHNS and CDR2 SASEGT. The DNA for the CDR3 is TGTGCCACCGTCAGGGGTTCTAATAGCAATCAGCCCCAGCATTTT. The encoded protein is CATVRGSNSNQPQHF.

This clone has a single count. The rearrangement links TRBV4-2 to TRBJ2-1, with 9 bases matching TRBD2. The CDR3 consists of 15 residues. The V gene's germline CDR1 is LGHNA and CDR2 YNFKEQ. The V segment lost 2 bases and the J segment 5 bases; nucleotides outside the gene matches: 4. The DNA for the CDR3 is TGTGCCAGCAGCCAATTTAGCGGGGGCGACAATGAGCAGTTCTTC. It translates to CASSQFSGGDNEQFF.

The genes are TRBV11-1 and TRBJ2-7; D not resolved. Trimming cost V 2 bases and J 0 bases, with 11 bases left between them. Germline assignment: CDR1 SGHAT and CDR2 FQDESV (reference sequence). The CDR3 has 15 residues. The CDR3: CASSLTAPSSYEQYF. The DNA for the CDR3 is TGTGCCAGCAGCTTAACGGCTCCGAGCTCCTACGAGCAGTACTTC.

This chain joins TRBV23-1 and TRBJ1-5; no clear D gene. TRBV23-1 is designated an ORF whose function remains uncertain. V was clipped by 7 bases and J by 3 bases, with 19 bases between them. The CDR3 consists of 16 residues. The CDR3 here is CASNIGHTGLNQPQHF. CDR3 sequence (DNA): TGCGCCAGCAATATAGGGCATACTGGGCTCAATCAGCCCCAGCATTTT.

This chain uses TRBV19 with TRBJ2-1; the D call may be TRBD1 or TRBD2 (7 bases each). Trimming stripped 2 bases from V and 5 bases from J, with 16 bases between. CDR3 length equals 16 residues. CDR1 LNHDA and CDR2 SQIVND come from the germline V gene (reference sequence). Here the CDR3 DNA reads TGTGCCAGTAGTATACACCCCAGGGGGGGTAACAATGAGCAGTTCTTC. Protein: CASSIHPRGGNNEQFF.

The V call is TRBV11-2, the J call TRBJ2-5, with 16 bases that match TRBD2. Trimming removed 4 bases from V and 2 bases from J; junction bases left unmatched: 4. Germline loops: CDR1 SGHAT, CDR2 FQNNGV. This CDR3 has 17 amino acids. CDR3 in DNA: TGTGCCAGCAGCTGGGGACTAGCGGGGGGGAGTCAAGAGACCCAGTACTTC. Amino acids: CASSWGLAGGSQETQYF.

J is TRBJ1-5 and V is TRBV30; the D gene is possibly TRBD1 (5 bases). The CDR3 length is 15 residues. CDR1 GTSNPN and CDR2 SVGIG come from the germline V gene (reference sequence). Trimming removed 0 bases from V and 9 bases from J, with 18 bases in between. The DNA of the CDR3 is TGTGCCTGGAGTGTGGGGGGAGCAGGCCCCGGGCCCCAGCATTTT. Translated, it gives CAWSVGGAGPGPQHF.

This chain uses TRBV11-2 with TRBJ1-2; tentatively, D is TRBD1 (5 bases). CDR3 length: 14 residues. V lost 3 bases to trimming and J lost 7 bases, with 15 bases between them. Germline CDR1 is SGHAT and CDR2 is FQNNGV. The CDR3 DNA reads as TGTGCCAGCAGCTTTAACCCTCGGGGCGGTGGCTACACCTTC. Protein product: CASSFNPRGGGYTF.

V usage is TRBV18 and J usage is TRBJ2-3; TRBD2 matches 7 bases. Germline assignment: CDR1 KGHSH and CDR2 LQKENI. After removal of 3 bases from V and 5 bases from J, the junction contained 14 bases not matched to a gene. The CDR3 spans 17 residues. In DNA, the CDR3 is TGTGCCAGCTCACCTCGGCGGGGAGGGCCAATCGGAGATACGCAGTATTTT. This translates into CASSPRRGGPIGDTQYF.

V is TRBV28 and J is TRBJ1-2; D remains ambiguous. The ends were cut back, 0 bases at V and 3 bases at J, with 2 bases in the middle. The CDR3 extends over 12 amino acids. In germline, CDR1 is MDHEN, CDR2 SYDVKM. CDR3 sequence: CASSLWDYGYTF. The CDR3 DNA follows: TGTGCCAGCAGTTTATGGGACTATGGCTACACCTTC.

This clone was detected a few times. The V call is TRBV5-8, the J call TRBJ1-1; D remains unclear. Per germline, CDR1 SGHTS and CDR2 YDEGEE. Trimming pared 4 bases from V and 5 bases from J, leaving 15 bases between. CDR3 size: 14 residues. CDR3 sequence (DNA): TGTGCCAGCAGCCGAGCCCCCCCCGGGACTGAAGCTTTCTTT. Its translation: CASSRAPPGTEAFF.

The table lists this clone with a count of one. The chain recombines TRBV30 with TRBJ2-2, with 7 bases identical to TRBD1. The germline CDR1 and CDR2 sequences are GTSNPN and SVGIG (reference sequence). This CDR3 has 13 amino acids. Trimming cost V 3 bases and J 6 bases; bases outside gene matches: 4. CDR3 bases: TGTGCCTGGAGCCTTGGACAGGCCGGGGAGCTGTTTTTT. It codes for CAWSLGQAGELFF.

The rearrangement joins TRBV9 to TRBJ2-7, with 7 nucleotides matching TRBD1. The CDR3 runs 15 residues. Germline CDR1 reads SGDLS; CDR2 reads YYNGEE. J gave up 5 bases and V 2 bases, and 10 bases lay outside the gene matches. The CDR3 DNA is TGTGCCAGCAGCGTGAGGGAAGGACAGGCCCACGAGCAGTACTTC. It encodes CASSVREGQAHEQYF. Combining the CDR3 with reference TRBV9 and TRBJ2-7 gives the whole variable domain DSGVTQTPKHLITATGQRVTLRCSPRSGDLSVYWYQQSLDQGLQFLIQYYNGEERAKGNILERFSAQQFPDLHSELNLSSLELGDSALYFCASSVREGQAHEQYFGPGTRLTVT.

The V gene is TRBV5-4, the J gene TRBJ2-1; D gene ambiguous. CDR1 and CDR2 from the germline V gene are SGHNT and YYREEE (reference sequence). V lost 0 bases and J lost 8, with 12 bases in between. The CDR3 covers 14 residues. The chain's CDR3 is CASSLGGYGDEQFF. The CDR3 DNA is TGTGCCAGCAGCTTGGGGGGTTATGGGGATGAGCAGTTCTTC.

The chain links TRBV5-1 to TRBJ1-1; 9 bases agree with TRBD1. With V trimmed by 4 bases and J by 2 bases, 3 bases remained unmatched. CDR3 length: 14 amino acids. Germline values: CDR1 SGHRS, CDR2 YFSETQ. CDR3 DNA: TGCGCCAGCAGCATGGACAGGGGAAACACTGAAGCTTTCTTT. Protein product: CASSMDRGNTEAFF.

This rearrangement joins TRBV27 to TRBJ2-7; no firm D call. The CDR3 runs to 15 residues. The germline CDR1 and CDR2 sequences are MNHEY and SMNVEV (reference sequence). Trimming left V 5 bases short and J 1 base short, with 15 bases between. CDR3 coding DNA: TGTGCCAGCAGTCCTCGCTGGGGTACGTCCTACGAGCAGTACTTC. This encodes CASSPRWGTSYEQYF.

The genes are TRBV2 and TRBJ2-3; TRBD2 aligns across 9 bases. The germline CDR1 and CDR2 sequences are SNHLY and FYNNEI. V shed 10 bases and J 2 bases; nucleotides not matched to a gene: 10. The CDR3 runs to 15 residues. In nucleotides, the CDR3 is TGTGCCACCATTCCGGTAGCGGGGGTCACAGATACGCAGTATTTT. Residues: CATIPVAGVTDTQYF.

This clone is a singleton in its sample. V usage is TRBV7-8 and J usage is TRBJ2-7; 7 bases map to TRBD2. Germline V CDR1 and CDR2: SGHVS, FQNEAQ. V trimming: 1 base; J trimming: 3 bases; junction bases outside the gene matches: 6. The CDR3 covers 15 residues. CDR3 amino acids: CASSLEGRGSYEQYF. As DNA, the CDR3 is TGTGCCAGCAGCTTAGAGGGGCGCGGGAGCTACGAGCAGTACTTC. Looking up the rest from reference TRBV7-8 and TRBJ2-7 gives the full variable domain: GAGVSQSPRYKVAKRGQDVALRCDPISGHVSLFWYQQALGQGPEFLTYFQNEAQLDKSGLPSDRFFAERPEGSVSTLKIQRTQQEDSAVYLCASSLEGRGSYEQYFGPGTRLTVT.

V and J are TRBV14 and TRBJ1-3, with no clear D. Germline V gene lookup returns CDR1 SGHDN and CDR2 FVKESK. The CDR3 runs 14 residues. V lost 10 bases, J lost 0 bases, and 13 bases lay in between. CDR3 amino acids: CATTIHRSGNTIYF. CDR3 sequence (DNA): TGTGCCACTACTATCCACCGCTCTGGAAACACCATATATTTT.

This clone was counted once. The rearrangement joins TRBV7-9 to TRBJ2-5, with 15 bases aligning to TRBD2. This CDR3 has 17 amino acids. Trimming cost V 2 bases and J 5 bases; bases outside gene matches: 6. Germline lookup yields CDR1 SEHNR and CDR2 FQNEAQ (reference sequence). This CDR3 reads CASSLLGLAGGWETQYF. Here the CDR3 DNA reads TGTGCCAGCAGCTTACTGGGACTAGCGGGGGGCTGGGAGACCCAGTACTTC. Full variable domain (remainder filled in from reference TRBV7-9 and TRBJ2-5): DTGVSQNPRHKITKRGQNVTFRCDPISEHNRLYWYRQTLGQGPEFLTYFQNEAQLEKSRLLSDRFSAERPKGSFSTLEIQRTEQGDSAMYLCASSLLGLAGGWETQYFGPGTRLLVL.

The CDR3 sequence is CASSFPGGEQYF. The CDR3 DNA sequence: TGTGCCAGCAGTTTCCCCGGAGGCGAGCAGTACTTC. V gene TRBV6-5 combines with J gene TRBJ2-7; tentative D call: TRBD2 (5 bases). The germline V gene has CDR1 MNHEY and CDR2 SVGAGI. There are 12 residues in the CDR3. V was shortened by 4 bases and J by 6 bases, with 10 bases between the two germline ends.

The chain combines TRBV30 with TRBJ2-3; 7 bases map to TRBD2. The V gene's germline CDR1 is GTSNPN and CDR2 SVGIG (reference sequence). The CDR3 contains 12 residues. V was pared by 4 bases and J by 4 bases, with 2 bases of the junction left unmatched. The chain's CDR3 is CAWTSGADTQYF. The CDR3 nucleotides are TGTGCCTGGACTAGCGGAGCAGATACGCAGTATTTT.

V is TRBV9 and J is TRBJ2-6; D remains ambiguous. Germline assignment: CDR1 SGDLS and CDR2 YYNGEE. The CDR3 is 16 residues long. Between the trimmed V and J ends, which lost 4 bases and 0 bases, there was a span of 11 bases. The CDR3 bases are TGTGCCAGCAGCCCAGGACCGGGCTCTGGGGCCAACGTCCTGACTTTC. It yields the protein CASSPGPGSGANVLTF.

The CDR3: CASKDSPGGELFF. The CDR3 nucleotides read TGTGCCAGCAAAGACTCTCCGGGAGGGGAGCTGTTTTTT. This chain connects TRBV6-4 to TRBJ2-2, with a tentative D call TRBD2 (5 bases). Trimming cost V 7 bases and J 8 bases, with 14 bases left between them. Germline CDR1 reads MRHNA; CDR2 reads SNTAGT. The CDR3 consists of 13 residues.

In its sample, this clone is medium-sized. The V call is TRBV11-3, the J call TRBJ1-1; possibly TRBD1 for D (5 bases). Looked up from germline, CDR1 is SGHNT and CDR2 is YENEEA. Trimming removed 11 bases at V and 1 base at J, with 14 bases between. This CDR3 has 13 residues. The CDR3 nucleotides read TGTGCCTGTAGGGGACCGACGAACACTGAAGCTTTCTTT. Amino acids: CACRGPTNTEAFF.

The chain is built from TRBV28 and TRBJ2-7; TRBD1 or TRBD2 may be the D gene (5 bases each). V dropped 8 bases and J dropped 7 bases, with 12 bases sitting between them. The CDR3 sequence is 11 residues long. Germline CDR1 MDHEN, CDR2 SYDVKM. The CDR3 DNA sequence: TGTGCCAGCTCGGGGCGTCGGGAGCAGTACTTC. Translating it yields CASSGRREQYF.

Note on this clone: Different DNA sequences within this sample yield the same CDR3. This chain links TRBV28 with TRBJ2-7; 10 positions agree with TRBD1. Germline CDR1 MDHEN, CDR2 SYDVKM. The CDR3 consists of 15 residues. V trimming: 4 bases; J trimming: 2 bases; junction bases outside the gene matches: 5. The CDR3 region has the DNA TGTGCCAGCAGTTCTCCGGGACAGGGGCCCTACGAGCAGTACTTC. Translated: CASSSPGQGPYEQYF.